This T cell receptor (beta chain) was observed in a study of T cells after yellow fever vaccination. Note on this clonotype: Its antigen is still unknown.

The CDR3 consists of 17 residues. With 0 bases clipped from V and 4 bases from J, the junction kept 12 bases outside the gene matches. CDR1 and CDR2 (germline): SGHRS, YFSETQ. TCRdb independently ran MiXCR on the 5' RACE reads; one entry per CDR3 protein. The data contain more than 450,000 distinct CDR3 sequences, 20% to 25% of them singletons. Points from the study as a whole: Reappearing after the booster were most of the clones from primary vaccination (roughly 96% CD4, approximately 86% CD8).

The gene calls are TRBV5-1 and TRBJ1-1; 7 nucleotides match TRBD1. The receptor's source is a man between 18 and 35 years old who received the YFV17D yellow fever vaccine. Sample: PBMCs, taken approximately 22 days after the first yellow fever vaccination. The DNA for the CDR3 is TGCGCCAGCAGCTTGGTAGGGGACAGACGGTCGGGCACTGAAGCTTTCTTT. Translating gives CASSLVGDRRSGTEAFF.